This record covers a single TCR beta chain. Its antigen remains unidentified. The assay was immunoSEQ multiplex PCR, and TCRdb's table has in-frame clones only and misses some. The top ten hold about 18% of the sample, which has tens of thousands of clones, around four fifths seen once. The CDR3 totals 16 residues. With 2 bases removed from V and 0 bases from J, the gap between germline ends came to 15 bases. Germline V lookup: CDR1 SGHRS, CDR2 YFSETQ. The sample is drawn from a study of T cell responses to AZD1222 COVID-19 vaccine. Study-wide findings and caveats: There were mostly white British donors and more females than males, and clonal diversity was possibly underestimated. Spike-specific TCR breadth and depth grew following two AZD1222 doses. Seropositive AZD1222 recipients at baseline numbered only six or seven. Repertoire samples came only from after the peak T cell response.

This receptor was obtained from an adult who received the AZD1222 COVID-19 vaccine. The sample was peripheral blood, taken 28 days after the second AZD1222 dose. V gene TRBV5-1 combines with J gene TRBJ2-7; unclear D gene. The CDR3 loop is CASSLLGLGLSYEQYF. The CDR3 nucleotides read TGCGCCAGCAGCTTATTAGGCTTAGGGCTCTCCTACGAGCAGTACTTC.